These 13 T cell receptor beta chains were sequenced from one sample in a study of T cells expressing NK-cell markers. Using the 5' RACE reads, TCRdb records one entry per CDR3 protein without DNA. The sample has a few hundred thousand distinct CDR3 sequences, and its top ten clones hold 4% to 6.5%. Sequencing was carried out using blood T cells: a sorted CD56 or NKG2C T cell subset, CD4+ or CD8+ T cells, or bulk PBMC T cells (not recorded which). The origin of the receptors is a man aged 18-69 years in good health.

This chain's CDR3 is CASRKTGSYEQYF. The chain joins TRBV2 to TRBJ2-7; TCRdb proposes TRBD1, but this gene call is untestable without DNA. Per the germline V gene, CDR1 is SNHLY and CDR2 is FYNNEI. CDR3 size: 13 residues.

The CDR3 protein is CASSLDRAQLVTPLHF. This rearrangement joins TRBV6-1 to TRBJ1-6; TCRdb's D call of TRBD1 is untestable without DNA. CDR3 length: 16 amino acids. CDR1 and CDR2 from the germline V gene are MNHNS and SASEGT.

The chain employs TRBV5-1 and TRBJ2-5. This CDR3 contains 15 residues. The V gene's germline CDR1 is SGHRS and CDR2 YFSETQ. CDR3 protein: CASSLAYSAQETQYF.

The chain couples TRBV10-3 to TRBJ1-1; checking the TCRdb D call of TRBD1 is not possible without DNA. In germline, CDR1 is ENHRY, CDR2 SYGVKD. This CDR3 has 13 amino acids. The CDR3 loop reads CAARVRMNTEAFF.

The V gene is TRBV11-3, the J gene TRBJ2-1. The CDR3 has 13 amino acids. The germline gives CDR1 SGHNT, CDR2 YENEEA. CDR3 sequence reads: CASSRSEGYEQFF.

This chain links TRBV4-2 with TRBJ1-2; lacking DNA, the TRBD1 call made by TCRdb goes unchecked. This CDR3 comprises 15 residues. Germline assignment: CDR1 LGHNA and CDR2 YNFKEQ. CDR3 sequence: CASSQEGRGRLGYTF.

This rearrangement joins TRBV18 to TRBJ2-7. Germline lookup yields CDR1 KGHSH and CDR2 LQKENI. This CDR3 region has 13 residues. CDR3 residues: CASSPTAGYEQYF.

This CDR3 reads CASSTARLGNTDTQYF. V usage is TRBV19 and J usage is TRBJ2-3; TCRdb's assignment of TRBD2 cannot be checked, as there is no DNA. CDR1 and CDR2 (germline): LNHDA, SQIVND (reference sequence). CDR3 length equals 16 residues.

The J gene is TRBJ1-1, the V gene TRBV7-2. This CDR3 has 14 residues. The germline gives CDR1 SGHTA, CDR2 FQGNSA. The CDR3 protein is CASSLRRSNTEAFF.

This chain links TRBV5-1 with TRBJ1-2; TCRdb's D call of TRBD1 is untestable without DNA. Germline CDR1 and CDR2: SGHRS and YFSETQ. The CDR3 totals 14 residues. This CDR3 is CASSSKQGSYGYTF.

The chain links TRBV6-1 to TRBJ1-2. The length of the CDR3 is 14 residues. Germline-derived CDR1 and CDR2 are MNHNS and SASEGT. The CDR3: CASSERDGFYGYTF.

The rearrangement uses TRBV29-1 and TRBJ2-1; lacking DNA, the TRBD1 call made by TCRdb goes unchecked. The germline V gene has CDR1 SQVTM and CDR2 ANQGSEA. The CDR3 has 14 amino acids. The CDR3 loop is CSPPPTSSYNEQFF.

CDR3 in amino acids: CASSLVVGETQYF. The chain couples TRBV5-1 to TRBJ2-5. This CDR3 is 13 amino acids long. From germline, CDR1 is SGHRS and CDR2 YFSETQ.